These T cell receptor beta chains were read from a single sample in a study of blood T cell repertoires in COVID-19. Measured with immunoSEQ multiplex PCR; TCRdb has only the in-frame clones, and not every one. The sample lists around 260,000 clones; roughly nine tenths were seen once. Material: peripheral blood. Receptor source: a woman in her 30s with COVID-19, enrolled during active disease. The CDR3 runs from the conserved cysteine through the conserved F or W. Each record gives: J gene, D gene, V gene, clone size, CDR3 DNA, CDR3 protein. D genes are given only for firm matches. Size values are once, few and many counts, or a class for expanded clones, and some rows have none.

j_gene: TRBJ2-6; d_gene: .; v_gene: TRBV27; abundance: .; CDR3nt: TGTGCCAGCAGTTTATCGACTCTCTCTGGGGCCAACGTCCTGACTTTC; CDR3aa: CASSLSTLSGANVLTF
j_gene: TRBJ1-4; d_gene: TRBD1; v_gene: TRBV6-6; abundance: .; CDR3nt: TGTGCCAGCAGCGACAGGGGGCCGGAAGAAAAACTGTTTTTT; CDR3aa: CASSDRGPEEKLFF
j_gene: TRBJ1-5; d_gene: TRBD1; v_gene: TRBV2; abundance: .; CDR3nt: TGTGCCACTGCGGGGACAGGGGGCAATCAGCCCCAGCATTTT; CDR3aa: CATAGTGGNQPQHF
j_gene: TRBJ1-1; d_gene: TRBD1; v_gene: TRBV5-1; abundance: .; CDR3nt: TGCGCCAGCAGCTTGGACAGGGGGCCAGCAAACACTGAAGCTTTCTTT; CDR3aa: CASSLDRGPANTEAFF
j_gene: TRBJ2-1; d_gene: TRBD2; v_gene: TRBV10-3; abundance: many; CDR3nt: TGTGCCATCAGTGAGTCGGGGGGGAGAGCCTCCTACAATGAGCAGTTCTTC; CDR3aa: CAISESGGRASYNEQFF
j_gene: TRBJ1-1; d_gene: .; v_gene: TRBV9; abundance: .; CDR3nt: TGTGCCAGCAGCGTAGCGGCAGGCCATGAAGCTTTCTTT; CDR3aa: CASSVAAGHEAFF
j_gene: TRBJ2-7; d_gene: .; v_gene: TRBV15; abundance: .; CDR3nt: TGTGCCACCAGCAGAGACAAATCCGAGCAGTACTTC; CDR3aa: CATSRDKSEQYF
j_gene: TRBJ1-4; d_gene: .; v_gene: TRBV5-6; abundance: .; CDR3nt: TGTGCCAGCAGCTTGTCAGGTGAAAAACTGTTTTTT; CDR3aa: CASSLSGEKLFF
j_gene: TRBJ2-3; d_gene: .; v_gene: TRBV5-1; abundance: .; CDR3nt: TGCGCCAGCAGCTGGGGGGGCCTAGCGGCTAGCACAGATACGCAGTATTTT; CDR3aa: CASSWGGLAASTDTQYF
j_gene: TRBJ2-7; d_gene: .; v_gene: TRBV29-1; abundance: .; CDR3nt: TGCAGCGTTGATGGGCAGGGTCTCTACGAGCAGTACTTC; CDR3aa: CSVDGQGLYEQYF
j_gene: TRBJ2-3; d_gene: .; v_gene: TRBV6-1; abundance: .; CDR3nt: TGTGCCAGCAGTGAAGCCGGAAGGCTGGGGCGGTCCACAGATACGCAGTATTTT; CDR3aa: CASSEAGRLGRSTDTQYF
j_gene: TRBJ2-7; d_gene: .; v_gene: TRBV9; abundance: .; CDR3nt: TGTGCCAGCAGCGTAGGCGGGACAGATGGGGGGGAGCAGTACTTC; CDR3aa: CASSVGGTDGGEQYF
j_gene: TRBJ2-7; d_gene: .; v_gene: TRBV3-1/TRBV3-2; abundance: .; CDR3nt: TGTGCCAGCAGCTCCCGGGACAGGGTACGGGGCGGGAGGTACTACGAGCAGTACTTC; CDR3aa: CASSSRDRVRGGRYYEQYF
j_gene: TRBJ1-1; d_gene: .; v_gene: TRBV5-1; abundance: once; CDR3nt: TGCGCCAGCAGCTTGGTTAGGGGCATGGCCACTGAAGCTTTCTTT; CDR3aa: CASSLVRGMATEAFF
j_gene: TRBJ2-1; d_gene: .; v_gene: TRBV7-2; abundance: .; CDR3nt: TGTGCCAGCAGCCCTGACAATGAGCAGTTCTTC; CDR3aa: CASSPDNEQFF
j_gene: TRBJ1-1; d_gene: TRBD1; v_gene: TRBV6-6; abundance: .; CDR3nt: TGTGCCAGCAGTTACTCAGAGGGGGCCGGCACTGAAGCTTTCTTT; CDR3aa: CASSYSEGAGTEAFF
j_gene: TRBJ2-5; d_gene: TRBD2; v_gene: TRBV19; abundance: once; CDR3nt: TGTGCCAGTAGTTCGGGGGGGCAGCTCTACCAAGAGACCCAGTACTTC; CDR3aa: CASSSGGQLYQETQYF
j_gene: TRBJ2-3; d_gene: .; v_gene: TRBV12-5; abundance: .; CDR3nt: TGTGCTAGTGGTTTGGCGTACCTGGCAGGAGGGTCCACAGATACGCAGTATTTT; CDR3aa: CASGLAYLAGGSTDTQYF
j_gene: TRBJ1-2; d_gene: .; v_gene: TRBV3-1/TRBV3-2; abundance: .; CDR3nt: TGTGCCAGCAGCCAAGGCTGGCAGGGGATCGGTGGCTACACCTTC; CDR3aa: CASSQGWQGIGGYTF
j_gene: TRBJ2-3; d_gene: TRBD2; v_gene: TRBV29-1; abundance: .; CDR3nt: TGCAGCGCCAGACTAGCGGGGGGGTCAGATACGCAGTATTTT; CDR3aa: CSARLAGGSDTQYF
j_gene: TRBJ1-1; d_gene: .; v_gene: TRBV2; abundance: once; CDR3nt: TGTGCCAGCAGTGCGGACAGGAACACTGAAGCTTTCTTT; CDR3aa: CASSADRNTEAFF
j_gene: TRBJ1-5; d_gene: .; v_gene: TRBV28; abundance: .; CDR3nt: TGTGCCAGCAGCCCCACAGGGCCGAGCAATCAGCCCCAGCATTTT; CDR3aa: CASSPTGPSNQPQHF
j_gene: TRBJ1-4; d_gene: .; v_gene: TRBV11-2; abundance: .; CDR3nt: TGTGCCAGCAGCTTAGGTCGGCGGGTCGCTAATGAAAAACTGTTTTTT; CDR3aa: CASSLGRRVANEKLFF
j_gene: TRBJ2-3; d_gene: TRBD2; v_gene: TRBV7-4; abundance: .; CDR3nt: TGTGCCAGCAGCCTAGAACGGGTCGGACTAGCGGATAGCACAGATACGCAGTATTTT; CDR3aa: CASSLERVGLADSTDTQYF
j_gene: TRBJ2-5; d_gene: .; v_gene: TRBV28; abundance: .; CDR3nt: TGTGCCAGCATCCCCCAGGGGAGAGAGACCCAGTACTTC; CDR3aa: CASIPQGRETQYF
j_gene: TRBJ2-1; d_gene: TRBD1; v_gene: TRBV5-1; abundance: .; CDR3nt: TGCGCCAGCAGCTTACAGGGGATCCCCAATGAGCAGTTCTTC; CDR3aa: CASSLQGIPNEQFF
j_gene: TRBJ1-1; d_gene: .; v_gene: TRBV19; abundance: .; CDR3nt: TGTGCCAGTAGTATCGGAGTCAGGAACACTGAAGCTTTCTTT; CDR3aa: CASSIGVRNTEAFF